The next 25 T cell receptor beta chains were all read from a single sample in a study of tumor and adjacent non-tumor tissue in lung cancer. Three rounds of nested PCR, following a modified ARM-PCR protocol, produced the TCRbeta library. Via MiXCR, TCRdb re-called the multiplex PCR reads, giving one row per CDR3 protein. The data contain about 60,000 distinct CDR3 sequences, about 55% of them singletons. The template was RNA from unsorted bulk tissue. The normal lung tissue was taken more than 3 cm from the tumor edge. What was sequenced was distant non-tumor lung tissue. The receptors here all came from a man between 65 and 80 years old with non-small cell lung cancer.

Many counts were recorded for this clonotype. J is TRBJ1-1 and V is TRBV12-3 or TRBV12-4; tentatively, D is TRBD1 (5 bases). The germline V and J ends were trimmed by 7 bases and 5 bases, with 20 bases remaining between them. This CDR3 comprises 15 residues. CDR3 nucleotide sequence: TGTGCCAGCACCCTCGTTTCGGGACTGCATACTGAAGCTTTCTTT. Translation: CASTLVSGLHTEAFF.

The gene calls are TRBV6-1 and TRBJ1-2; D remains unclear. V was pared by 7 bases and J by 6 bases, with 15 bases between. The CDR3 loop spans 13 amino acids. Germline V gene lookup returns CDR1 MNHNS and CDR2 SASEGT. CDR3 coding DNA: TGTGCCAGCACCTCGAATCAAATGGATGGCTACACCTTC. It yields the protein CASTSNQMDGYTF.

In its sample, this clonotype was seen many times. The chain's CDR3 is CASSLYAGQDAGELFF. As DNA, the CDR3 is TGTGCCAGCAGTTTATATGCAGGACAGGACGCCGGGGAGCTGTTTTTT. The chain has TRBV28 and TRBJ2-2, with 7 bases that match TRBD1. CDR1 is MDHEN, CDR2 SYDVKM, per germline. After removal of 1 base from V and 6 bases from J, the junction contained 8 bases not matched to a gene. CDR3 size: 16 residues.

As to this clonotype: At one of its ends the junction is not consistent with the germline gene, which may arise from a read error. The chain recombines TRBV6-1 with TRBJ2-1; D possibly uses TRBD1 or TRBD2 (5 bases each). The V gene's germline CDR1 is MNHNS and CDR2 SASEGT. This CDR3 is built from 14 residues. The CDR3 DNA follows: TGCGCCAGCAGTGTAGGGGAGAACTGGAATGAGCAGTTCTTC. Its protein is CASSVGENWNEQFF.

The chain is built from TRBV29-1 and TRBJ2-7; D not resolved. Germline-derived CDR1 and CDR2 are SQVTM and ANQGSEA. V dropped 7 bases and J dropped 0 bases, with 16 bases sitting between them. The CDR3 totals 14 residues. The CDR3 region has the DNA TGCAGCGATGAGTTACTGGCCAGCTCCTACGAGCAGTACTTC. Its translation is CSDELLASSYEQYF.

On this clonotype: Since a much larger clone is just one base distant, this may be a read error. This chain uses TRBV7-9 with TRBJ2-1; D perhaps matches TRBD1 (6 bases). Germline V gene data show CDR1 as SEHNR and CDR2 as FQNEAQ (reference sequence). V was pared by 5 bases and J by 9 bases, with 20 bases between. The CDR3 has 15 amino acids. The CDR3 spells CASSLTGTNSSEQFF. The CDR3 nucleotides are TGTGCCAGCAGCCTGACCGGGACAAATTCTAGTGAGCAGTTCTTC.

As to this clonotype: This is likely a read error, given that the CDR3 carries no conserved phenylalanine or tryptophan at its end. DNA for the CDR3: TGTGCCAGCAGTGAGTATAACCATCAGCCCCAGCATTAT. It translates to CASSEYNHQPQHY. The chain uses TRBV6-1 and TRBJ1-5, with D hard to call. V was pared by 3 bases and J by 5 bases, with 8 bases between. Germline V lookup: CDR1 MNHNS, CDR2 SASEGT. The CDR3 totals 13 residues.

Remarks on this clonotype: A clone one base away is much larger, so this may be a read error. DNA for the CDR3: TGTGCCGGCAGGGGACTAGCGGGGCCCCTGGACGGCACAGATACGCAGTATTTT. It is translated as CAGRGLAGPLDGTDTQYF. This chain connects TRBV6-6 to TRBJ2-3; 13 bases agree with TRBD2. The length of the CDR3 is 18 residues. From germline, CDR1 is MNHNY and CDR2 SVGAGI (reference sequence).

In its sample, this clonotype was seen a few times. A read error is possible here, since a much larger clone lies one base away. Likely a read error: the CDR3 ends without its conserved phenylalanine or tryptophan. This sequence joins TRBV7-8 and TRBJ2-1; weak D call: TRBD1 (6 bases). Germline CDR1 SGHVS, CDR2 FQNEAQ. This CDR3 is built from 13 residues. Deletions cut 5 bases from V and 4 bases from J, with 9 bases between. DNA for the CDR3: TGTGCCAGCAGCCCCCAGGGGTACAATGAGCAGTTCTCC. It is translated as CASSPQGYNEQFS.

With respect to this clonotype: The germline gene is not matched at one end of the junction; a read error may be the cause. The chain joins TRBV11-2 to TRBJ2-7; the D call may be TRBD1 or TRBD2 (5 bases each). The CDR3 runs 16 residues. Germline V CDR1 and CDR2: SGHAT, FQNNGV. This CDR3 reads CASSPRERGSSYEQYF. The CDR3 DNA reads TGTGCCAGCAGCCCCAGGGAGCGAGGGAGCTCTTACGAGCAGTATTTC. Variable domain in full (rest from reference TRBV11-2 and TRBJ2-7): EAGVAQSPRYKIIEKRQSVAFWCNPISGHATLYWYQQILGQGPKLLIQFQNNGVVDDSQLPKDRFSAERLKGVDSTLKIQPAKLEDSAVYLCASSPRERGSSYEQYFGPGTRLTVT.

The J gene is TRBJ2-7, the V gene TRBV29-1; the match to TRBD1 covers 10 bases. This CDR3 spans 13 amino acids. Losses at the gene ends were 4 bases for V and 3 bases for J; bases not matched to a gene: 3. From germline, CDR1 is SQVTM and CDR2 ANQGSEA. As DNA, the CDR3 is TGCAGCGTTGTACGGGACAGGGGCTACGAGCAGTACTTC. It yields the protein CSVVRDRGYEQYF.

The genes are TRBV11-3 and TRBJ2-1, with 7 bases fitting TRBD2. The germline gives CDR1 SGHNT, CDR2 YENEEA. This CDR3 has 17 amino acids. Germline trimming cut 0 bases from V and 9 bases from J; bases unmatched to any gene: 14. DNA of the CDR3: TGTGCCAGCAGCTTAGAATCGTCGGGGAGGGAGAGTGGTGAGCAGTTCTTC. It codes for CASSLESSGRESGEQFF.

In regard to this clonotype: A single base separates this from a much larger clone, so it may be a read error. This sequence joins TRBV12-3 or TRBV12-4 and TRBJ2-3, with D tentatively TRBD1 or TRBD2 (5 bases each). This CDR3 contains 14 residues. V was clipped by 7 bases and J by 2 bases, with 13 bases between them. The chain's CDR3 is CASTLWDPTDTQYF. CDR3 nucleotide sequence: TGTGCCAGCACTTTGTGGGACCCCACAGATACGCAGTATTTT.

This clonotype came up once. A much larger clone differs by one base, so this may be a read error. The V call is TRBV5-1, the J call TRBJ2-5, with 7 nucleotides matching TRBD2. Germline V gives CDR1 SGHRS, CDR2 YFSETQ. CDR3 size: 15 residues. For the CDR3, the DNA is TGCGCCAACAGCTTGTCTCCGGGACTACCCTCGGACCAGTACTTC. Protein: CANSLSPGLPSDQYF. Using reference TRBV5-1 and TRBJ2-5 for the parts outside the CDR3, the full variable domain is KAGVTQTPRYLIKTRGQQVTLSCSPISGHRSVSWYQQTPGQGLQFLFEYFSETQRNKGNFPGRFSGRQFSNSRSEMNVSTLELGDSALYLCANSLSPGLPSDQYFGPGTRLLVL.

This clonotype appeared a few times. An end of the junction does not agree with germline; a read error may underlie this. V and J are TRBV5-1 and TRBJ2-3; the D is unclear. CDR1 and CDR2 from the germline V gene are SGHRS and YFSETQ. The CDR3 runs 16 residues. The CDR3 sequence: CASSLRVVISTDTQYF. As DNA, the CDR3 is TGCGCCAGCAGCTTGCGCGTAGTGATAAGCACAGATACTCAGTATTTT.

Within the sample, this clonotype is medium-sized. The J gene is TRBJ1-1, the V gene TRBV11-2; no clear D. With 2 bases removed from V and 5 bases from J, the gap between germline ends came to 18 bases. This CDR3 is 16 amino acids long. CDR1 and CDR2 from the germline V gene are SGHAT and FQNNGV. Here the CDR3 reads CASSLSVRRLGTEAFF. CDR3 sequence (DNA): TGTGCCAGCAGCTTATCGGTCCGTCGGTTAGGGACTGAAGCTTTCTTT.

In this sample, this clonotype turned up a few times. The rearrangement joins TRBV20-1 to TRBJ2-1; no clear D gene. V lost 6 bases and J lost 2, with 17 bases in between. In germline, CDR1 is DFQATT, CDR2 SNEGSKA (reference sequence). CDR3 size: 15 residues. CDR3 in amino acids: CSASSYTPPYNEQFF. The CDR3 DNA follows: TGCAGTGCGAGTAGCTACACCCCCCCCTACAATGAGCAGTTCTTC.

Only a few counts were recorded for this clonotype. Compared with germline, one end of the junction differs, possibly owing to a read error. The chain uses TRBV14 and TRBJ2-2, with D hard to call. Germline CDR1 is SGHDN and CDR2 is FVKESK. The CDR3 loop spans 17 amino acids. The CDR3 region has the DNA TGTGCCGGCAGCCTAGATCACTGGGCCAAAAACACCGGGGAGCTGTTTTTT. Translation gives CAGSLDHWAKNTGELFF.

This clonotype was detected once. One base away lies a much larger clone, so this may be a sequencing read error. V is TRBV29-1 and J is TRBJ2-2, with a weak D call TRBD1 (5 bases). The CDR3 consists of 13 residues. The V gene's germline CDR1 is SQVTM and CDR2 ANQGSEA. Deletions cut 2 bases from V and 1 base from J, with 5 bases between. This CDR3 is CSVEQGNTGELFF. In DNA, the CDR3 is TGCAGCGTTGAACAGGGGAACACCGGGGAGCTGTTTTTT.

This clonotype has only a few counts. One base away lies a much larger clone, so this may be a sequencing read error. Without the conserved terminal phenylalanine or tryptophan, this CDR3 likely stems from a read error. The chain employs TRBV10-3 and TRBJ2-1; 8 positions agree with TRBD1. There are 12 residues in the CDR3. Looked up from germline, CDR1 is ENHRY and CDR2 is SYGVKD. J gave up 8 bases and V 6 bases, and 3 bases lay outside the gene matches. The CDR3 protein is CAIRDRGYEQFS. The CDR3 bases are TGTGCCATCAGAGACAGGGGCTATGAGCAGTTCTCC.

This clonotype was recorded at least ten times. The V call is TRBV4-1, the J call TRBJ2-4; 11 positions agree with TRBD2. Germline loops: CDR1 MGHRA, CDR2 YSYEKL. With V trimmed by 1 base and J by 0 bases, 8 bases remained unmatched. The CDR3 covers 19 residues. In nucleotides, the CDR3 is TGCGCCAGCAGCCAAGGTCTAACTAGCGGGGGACTAGCCAAAAACATTCAGTACTTC. Its protein product is CASSQGLTSGGLAKNIQYF.

This clonotype was picked up a small number of times. V is TRBV20-1 and J is TRBJ2-1, with D uncertain. Trimming removed 1 base at V and 9 bases at J, with 22 bases between. CDR1 and CDR2 (germline): DFQATT, SNEGSKA (reference sequence). The CDR3 is 16 residues long. DNA of the CDR3: TGCAGTGCTAGAGCCCAACAGCTGGTATATCTGCGTGAGCAGTTCTTC. This gives the protein CSARAQQLVYLREQFF.

This chain connects TRBV2 to TRBJ2-5; perhaps TRBD1 as D (6 bases). The germline CDR1 and CDR2 sequences are SNHLY and FYNNEI. CDR3 size: 15 residues. The germline V and J ends were trimmed by 5 bases and 5 bases, with 18 bases remaining between them. DNA for the CDR3: TGTGCCAGCAGTTCGGACAGCACAGGTGGGGAGACCCAGTACTTC. Protein sequence: CASSSDSTGGETQYF.

This clonotype was seen more than once but under ten times. Possible read error: a much larger clone is one base away. V usage is TRBV5-5 and J usage is TRBJ2-1; 7 positions agree with TRBD2. This CDR3 region has 17 residues. Per the germline V gene, CDR1 is SGHKS and CDR2 is YYEKEE (reference sequence). In DNA form, the CDR3 reads TGTGCCAGCAACTTGGTTGGCGAGGGAGGGCCTTACAATGAGCAGTTCTTC. Amino acid sequence: CASNLVGEGGPYNEQFF.

There are many counts of this clonotype. The chain joins TRBV6-1 to TRBJ1-2; 7 bases match TRBD1. V shed 5 bases, J shed 0 bases, and the junction held 9 bases outside the gene matches. Germline loops: CDR1 MNHNS, CDR2 SASEGT. The CDR3 has 16 residues. CDR3 nucleotide sequence: TGTGCCAGCAGTATGAACAGGGGCTCCTCTAACTATGGCTACACCTTC. Amino acid sequence: CASSMNRGSSNYGYTF.